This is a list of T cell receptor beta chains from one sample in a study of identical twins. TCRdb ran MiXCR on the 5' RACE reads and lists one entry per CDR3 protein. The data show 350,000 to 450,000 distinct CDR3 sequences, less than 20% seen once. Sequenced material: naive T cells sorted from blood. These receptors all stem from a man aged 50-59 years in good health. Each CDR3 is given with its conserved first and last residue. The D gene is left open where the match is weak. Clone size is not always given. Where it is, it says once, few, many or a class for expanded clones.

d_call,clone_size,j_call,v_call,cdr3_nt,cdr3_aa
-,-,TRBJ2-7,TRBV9,TGTGCCAGCAGCGCCGGGACGGTTAGTACCTACGAGCAGTACTTC,CASSAGTVSTYEQYF
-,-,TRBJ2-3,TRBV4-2,TGTGCCAGCAGCCAAGGGCCGGGACAGGTTAGCGGGGTCTACACAGATACGCAGTATTTT,CASSQGPGQVSGVYTDTQYF
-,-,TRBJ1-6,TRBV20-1,TGCAGTGCTAGAGTCGGGGTTCAAAGTAATTCACCCCTCCACTTT,CSARVGVQSNSPLHF
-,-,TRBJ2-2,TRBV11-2,TGTGCCAGCAGCCAACTCCGGGACTTGGGGGCCGGGGAGCTGTTTTTT,CASSQLRDLGAGELFF
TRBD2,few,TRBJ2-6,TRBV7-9,TGTGCCAGCAGCTTAACTACCGGGAGGGCTGGGGCCAACGTCCTGACTTTC,CASSLTTGRAGANVLTF
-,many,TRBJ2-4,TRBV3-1,TGTGCCAGCAGCCAAGGAAGGGGCCTAGCCAAAAACATTCAGTACTTC,CASSQGRGLAKNIQYF
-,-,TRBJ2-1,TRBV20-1,TGCAGTGCTAGAGATAAGAGTAGATCCTCCTACAATGAGCAGTTCTTC,CSARDKSRSSYNEQFF
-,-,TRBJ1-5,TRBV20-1,TGCAGTGCTAATCGGGGAGATCAGCCCCAGCATTTT,CSANRGDQPQHF
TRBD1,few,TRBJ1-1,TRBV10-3,TGTGCCATCAGGGGGACAGGGGGCATCGCTGAAGCTTTCTTT,CAIRGTGGIAEAFF
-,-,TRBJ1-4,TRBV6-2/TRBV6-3,TGTGCCAGTACGGATGATGAAAAACTGTTTTTT,CASTDDEKLFF
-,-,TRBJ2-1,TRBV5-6,TGTGCCAGCAGCCGGGATGGCCTCTACAATGAGCAGTTCTTC,CASSRDGLYNEQFF
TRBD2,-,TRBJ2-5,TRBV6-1,TGTGCCAGCAGTCCCGGGACTAGCCGAATTCTACAAGAGACCCAGTACTTC,CASSPGTSRILQETQYF
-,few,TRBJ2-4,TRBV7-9,TGTGCCAGCAGCCCTGGGGCGACACTAGCCAAAAACATTCAGTACTTC,CASSPGATLAKNIQYF
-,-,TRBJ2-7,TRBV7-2,TGTGCCAGCAGCTGGGCCCCACCCTTTCCTGGCGAGCAGTACTTC,CASSWAPPFPGEQYF
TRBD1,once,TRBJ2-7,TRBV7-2,TGTGCCAGCAGCTCGGACAGGTGGACCTACGAGCAGTACTTC,CASSSDRWTYEQYF
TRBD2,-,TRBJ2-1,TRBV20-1,TGCTGTGCTAGACTAGCGGGGGCTTACAATGAGCAGTTCTTC,CCARLAGAYNEQFF
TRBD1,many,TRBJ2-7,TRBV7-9,TGTGCCAGCAGCCCGCCCCTCCGGGACAGCGACTACGAGCAGTACTTC,CASSPPLRDSDYEQYF
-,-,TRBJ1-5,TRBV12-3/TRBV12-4,TGTGCCAGCAGTTACCTTAACAGGGTTCAGCCCCAGCATTTT,CASSYLNRVQPQHF
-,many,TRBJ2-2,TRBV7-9,TGTGCCAGCAACAATATAGTCCCCGGGGAGCTGTTTTTT,CASNNIVPGELFF
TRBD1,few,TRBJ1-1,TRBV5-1,TGCGCCAGCAGCTTGTGGGACAGGGGCGAAGCTTTCTTT,CASSLWDRGEAFF
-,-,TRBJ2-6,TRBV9,TGTGCCAGCAGCGTCAGGGGAGACTCTGGGGCCAACGTCCTGACTTTC,CASSVRGDSGANVLTF
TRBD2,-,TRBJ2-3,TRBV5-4,TGTGCCAGCAGCTCCCGACTAGCGGGGGTAGATACGCAGTATTTT,CASSSRLAGVDTQYF
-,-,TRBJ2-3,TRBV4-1,TGCGCCAGCAGCCCACGACAGACCCCCGGGGCAGATACGCAGTATTTT,CASSPRQTPGADTQYF
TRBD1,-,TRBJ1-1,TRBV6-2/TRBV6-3,TGTGCCACCCATTTTAGACAGGGAGGCACTGAAGCTTTCTTT,CATHFRQGGTEAFF
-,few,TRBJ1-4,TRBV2,TGTGCCAGCAGTGCTCGTCAATTAAAACTGTTTTTT,CASSARQLKLFF
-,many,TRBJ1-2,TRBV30,TGTGCCTGGGACCTAGGGGGTGGCTACACCTTC,CAWDLGGGYTF
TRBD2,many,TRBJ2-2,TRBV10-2,TGCGCCAGCAGTGAGGGTAGCGGGGCGAACACCGGGGAGCTGTTTTTT,CASSEGSGANTGELFF
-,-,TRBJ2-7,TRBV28,TGTGCCAGCAGCCCTCTAGACACGTATTCCTACGAGCAGTACTTC,CASSPLDTYSYEQYF
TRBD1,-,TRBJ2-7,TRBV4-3,TGCGCCAGCAGCCAAGCCAGGACAGGGGATTACGAGCAGTACTTC,CASSQARTGDYEQYF
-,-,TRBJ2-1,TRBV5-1,TGCGCCAGCAGCTTGGAATTACACTACAATGAGCAGTTCTTC,CASSLELHYNEQFF
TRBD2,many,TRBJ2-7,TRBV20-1,TGCAGTGCTCTTAGTTCAGCGGGAGCCCACGAGCAGTACTTC,CSALSSAGAHEQYF
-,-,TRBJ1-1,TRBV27,TGTGCCAGCAGAGTTTCCCGACAGCGAAACACTGAAGCTTTCTTT,CASRVSRQRNTEAFF
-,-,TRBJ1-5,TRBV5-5,TGTGCCAGCAGCTTGGGGGATTTCCCCAATCAGCCCCAGCATTTT,CASSLGDFPNQPQHF
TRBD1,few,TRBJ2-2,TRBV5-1,TGCGCCAGCAGCTTGGTAGGGACAGCGATCACCGGGGAGCTGTTTTTT,CASSLVGTAITGELFF
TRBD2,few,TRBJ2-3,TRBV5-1,TGCGCCAGCAGCTTGGGAGCGGGAGTCGGCACAGATACGCAGTATTTT,CASSLGAGVGTDTQYF
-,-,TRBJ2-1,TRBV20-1,TGCAGTGCGACGACTACTAGCTCGTACAATGAGCAGTTCTTC,CSATTTSSYNEQFF
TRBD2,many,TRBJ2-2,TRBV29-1,TGCAGCGGCCTCGCGGGGGCCGGGGAGCTGTTTTTT,CSGLAGAGELFF
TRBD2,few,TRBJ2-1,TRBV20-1,TGCAGTGCTTCCGGACTAGCGGGCTCCTACAATGAGCAGTTCTTC,CSASGLAGSYNEQFF
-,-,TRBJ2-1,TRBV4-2,TGTGCCAGCAGCAACGAAGACGGCTCCTACAATGAGCAGTTCTTC,CASSNEDGSYNEQFF
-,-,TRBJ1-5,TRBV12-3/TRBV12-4,TGTGCCAGCAGTTTAGCGGAGAGGGTTGGACAGCCCCAGCATTTT,CASSLAERVGQPQHF
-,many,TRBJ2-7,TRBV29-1,TGCAGCGTTCTACAGGGGGTCTGGGGACTAGCCGAACATTCCCCATCCTACGAGCAGTACTTC,CSVLQGVWGLAEHSPSYEQYF
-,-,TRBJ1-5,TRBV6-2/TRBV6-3,TGTGCCAGCAGTTACTCGGGGTCTAGCAATCAGCCCCAGCATTTT,CASSYSGSSNQPQHF
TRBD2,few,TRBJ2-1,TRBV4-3,TGCGCCAGCAGCCAAGAAGGGACTAGCGGGGGGAGTGAGCAGTTCTTC,CASSQEGTSGGSEQFF
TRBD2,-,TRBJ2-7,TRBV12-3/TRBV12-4,TGTGCCAGCAGTTTAGAGGGTGGTAGCGGGAGACTCTGGACCTACGAGCAGTACTTC,CASSLEGGSGRLWTYEQYF